Below, 13 T cell receptor beta chains from the same sample are listed, as sequenced in a study of cytomegalovirus exposure and HLA in healthy donors. PCR amplification relied on 60 Vbeta primers (plus 13 Jbeta primers). Sequencing used immunoSEQ multiplex PCR; TCRdb keeps in-frame clones, though not all of them. The sample yields about 100,000 clones, 79% seen once. Sequencing used PBMCs. Source of these receptors: a woman in her thirties or forties in good health and CMV-seronegative.

The rearrangement uses TRBV28 and TRBJ1-5; D remains ambiguous. The CDR3 runs to 13 residues. V was cut by 1 base and J by 6 bases, with 7 bases left in between. Germline V CDR1 and CDR2: MDHEN, SYDVKM. Written as DNA, the CDR3 is TGTGCCAGCAGTTTATCTTATAGTCAGCCCCAGCATTTT. Protein sequence: CASSLSYSQPQHF. Drawing the rest from reference TRBV28 and TRBJ1-5, the complete variable domain is DVKVTQSSRYLVKRTGEKVFLECVQDMDHENMFWYRQDPGLGLRLIYFSYDVKMKEKGDIPEGYSVSREKKERFSLILESASTNQTSMYLCASSLSYSQPQHFGDGTRLSIL.

V and J are TRBV28 and TRBJ1-2; perhaps TRBD1 as D (6 bases). The CDR3 consists of 14 residues. Trimming cost V 4 bases and J 4 bases, with 13 bases left between them. The germline gives CDR1 MDHEN, CDR2 SYDVKM. CDR3 in DNA: TGTGCCAGCAGTTATGGGGGCACCCGCTATGGCTACACCTTC. Encoded protein: CASSYGGTRYGYTF.

The rearrangement links TRBV4-2 to TRBJ2-7; D not resolved. The CDR3 runs 12 residues. Trimming stripped 0 bases from V and 7 bases from J, with 7 bases between. Germline CDR1 and CDR2: LGHNA and YNFKEQ. CDR3 amino acids: CASSQDLGEQYF. The CDR3 DNA is TGTGCCAGCAGCCAAGATCTCGGGGAGCAGTACTTC.

This clone was seen just once. The chain joins TRBV10-1 to TRBJ1-2; TRBD1 matches at 8 bases. Germline V gene lookup returns CDR1 WNHNN and CDR2 SYGVQD (reference sequence). V lost 6 bases and J lost 8; bases outside the gene matches: 11. CDR3 size: 14 residues. The CDR3 DNA is TGCGCCAGCAGACAAACCGCGGACAGGGCCGGCTACACCTTC. Amino acid sequence: CASRQTADRAGYTF.

As DNA, the CDR3 is TGTGCCACCAGTCATGATGGACAGGGGGGGAATCAGCCCCAGCATTTT. This encodes CATSHDGQGGNQPQHF. The chain employs TRBV15 and TRBJ1-5, with 10 bases that match TRBD1. The ends lost 6 bases at V and 4 bases at J; junction bases unmatched: 9. This CDR3 is 16 amino acids long. The germline V gene encodes CDR1 LNHNV and CDR2 YYDKDF (reference sequence).

This rearrangement joins TRBV19 to TRBJ2-7; 8 nucleotides line up with TRBD1. V shed 2 bases, J shed 3 bases, and the junction held 3 bases outside the gene matches. Germline assignment: CDR1 LNHDA and CDR2 SQIVND (reference sequence). The CDR3 sequence is 14 residues long. CDR3 sequence: CASSIQGAHYEQYF. DNA for the CDR3: TGTGCCAGTAGTATACAGGGGGCCCACTACGAGCAGTACTTC.

CDR3 DNA sequence: TGTGCCAGCAGCTCCTCCGGACACCCAACAGATACGCAGTATTTT. This sequence encodes CASSSSGHPTDTQYF. V and J are TRBV7-3 and TRBJ2-3; possibly TRBD1 for D (5 bases). The germline V gene has CDR1 SGHTA and CDR2 FQGTGA. The CDR3 totals 15 residues. The V end was cut by 4 bases, the J end by 3 bases, with 14 bases between.

The chain joins TRBV27 to TRBJ2-7, with 11 nucleotides matching TRBD2. Germline V gene lookup returns CDR1 MNHEY and CDR2 SMNVEV (reference sequence). The trim removed 6 bases at V and 3 bases at J, leaving 7 bases unmatched. This CDR3 is built from 15 residues. The CDR3 sequence: CASSNIAGGVYEQYF. CDR3 nucleotide sequence: TGTGCCAGCAGCAATATAGCGGGGGGGGTCTACGAGCAGTACTTC.

The chain couples TRBV6-1 to TRBJ1-2; TRBD1 aligns across 8 bases. The CDR3 is 14 amino acids. Germline CDR1 MNHNS, CDR2 SASEGT. V shed 3 bases and J 8 bases; nucleotides not matched to a gene: 8. Written as DNA, the CDR3 is TGTGCCAGCAGTGAGGTCGCAGGGGGCTTGGGCTACACCTTC. This codes for CASSEVAGGLGYTF.

The chain recombines TRBV5-4 with TRBJ1-3; no definite D call. V shed 1 base and J shed 0 bases, with 5 bases lying between them. The CDR3 sequence is 14 residues long. Germline V lookup: CDR1 SGHNT, CDR2 YYREEE (reference sequence). The CDR3 here is CASSLPGSGNTIYF. CDR3 DNA sequence: TGTGCCAGCAGCTTGCCCGGCTCTGGAAACACCATATATTTT.

This clone was counted between two and nine times. The V gene is TRBV18, the J gene TRBJ2-7; D may be TRBD1 (6 bases). The CDR3 is made up of 15 amino acids. Germline CDR1 and CDR2: KGHSH and LQKENI. V was shortened by 0 bases and J by 2 bases, with 11 bases between the two germline ends. The CDR3 region is CASSPPNRDTYEQYF. DNA for the CDR3: TGTGCCAGCTCACCACCAAACAGGGACACCTACGAGCAGTACTTC.

The rearrangement joins TRBV5-6 to TRBJ1-5, with 8 bases that match TRBD1. CDR1 SGHDT and CDR2 YYEEEE come from the germline V gene. After removal of 4 bases from V and 6 bases from J, the junction contained 9 bases not matched to a gene. The CDR3 loop spans 15 amino acids. DNA of the CDR3: TGTGCCAGCAGCATCTCCGGGACAGGTAGTCAGCCCCAGCATTTT. Protein sequence: CASSISGTGSQPQHF.

The V and J genes are TRBV4-3 and TRBJ2-2, with TRBD2 matching over 11 bases. The CDR3 runs to 19 residues. Germline-derived CDR1 and CDR2 are LGHNA and YSLEER. J was trimmed by 4 bases and V by 3 bases; bases with no gene match: 13. CDR3 sequence reads: CASSHPSGISGGGTGELFF. Written as DNA, the CDR3 is TGCGCCAGCAGCCACCCCTCCGGGATTAGCGGGGGGGGCACCGGGGAGCTGTTTTTT.